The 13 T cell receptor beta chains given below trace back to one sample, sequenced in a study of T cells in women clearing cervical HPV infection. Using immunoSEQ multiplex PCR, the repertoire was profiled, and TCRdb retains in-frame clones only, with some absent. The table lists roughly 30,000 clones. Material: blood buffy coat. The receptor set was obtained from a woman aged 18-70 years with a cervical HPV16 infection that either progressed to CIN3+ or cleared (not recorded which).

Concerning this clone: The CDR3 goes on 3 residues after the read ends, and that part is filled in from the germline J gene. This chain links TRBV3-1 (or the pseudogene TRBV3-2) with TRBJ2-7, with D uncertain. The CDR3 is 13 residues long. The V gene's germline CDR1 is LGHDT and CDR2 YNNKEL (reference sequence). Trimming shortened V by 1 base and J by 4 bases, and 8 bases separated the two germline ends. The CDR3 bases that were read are TGTGCCAGCAGCCAAGTTCTAGAATACGAG. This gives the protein CASSQVLEYE. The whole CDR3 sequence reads CASSQVLEYEQYF.

The part of the CDR3 DNA that was read is TGTGCCAGCAGCCTCACCAGGCAGTCAGGAGAGAGGGAG. This sequence encodes CASSLTRQSGERE. From start to end, the CDR3 is CASSLTRQSGERELFF. The V and J genes are TRBV4-2 and TRBJ2-2; D remains ambiguous. Coverage ceases 3 residues before the CDR3 finishes, and the germline J gene fills in the end. The germline gives CDR1 LGHNA, CDR2 YNFKEQ. The CDR3 totals 16 residues. Trimming removed 4 bases from V and 9 bases from J, with 21 bases in between.

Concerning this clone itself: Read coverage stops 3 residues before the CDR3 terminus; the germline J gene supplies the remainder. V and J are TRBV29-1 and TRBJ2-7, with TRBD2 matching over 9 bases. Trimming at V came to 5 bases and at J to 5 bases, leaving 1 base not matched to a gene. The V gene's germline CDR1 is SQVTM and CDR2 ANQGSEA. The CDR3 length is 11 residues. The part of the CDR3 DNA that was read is TGCAGCGTTCCTAGCGGGGACGAG. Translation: CSVPSGDE. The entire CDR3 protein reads CSVPSGDEQYF.

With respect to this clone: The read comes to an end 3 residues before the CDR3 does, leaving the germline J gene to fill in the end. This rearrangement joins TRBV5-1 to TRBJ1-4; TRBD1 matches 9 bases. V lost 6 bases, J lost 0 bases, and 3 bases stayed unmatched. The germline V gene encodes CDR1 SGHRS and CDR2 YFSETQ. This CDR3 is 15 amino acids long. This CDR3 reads CASMTGGATNEKLFF. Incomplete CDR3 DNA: TGCGCCAGCATGACAGGGGGGGCAACTAATGAAAAA.

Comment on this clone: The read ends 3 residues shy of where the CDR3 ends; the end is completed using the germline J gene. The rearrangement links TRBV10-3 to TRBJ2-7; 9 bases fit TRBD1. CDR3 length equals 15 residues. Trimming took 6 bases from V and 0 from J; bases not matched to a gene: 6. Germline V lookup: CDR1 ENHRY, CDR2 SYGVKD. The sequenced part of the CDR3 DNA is TGTGCCATCAGGCGGGACAGGGTGAGCTCCTACGAG. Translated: CAIRRDRVSSYE. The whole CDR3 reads CAIRRDRVSSYEQYF.

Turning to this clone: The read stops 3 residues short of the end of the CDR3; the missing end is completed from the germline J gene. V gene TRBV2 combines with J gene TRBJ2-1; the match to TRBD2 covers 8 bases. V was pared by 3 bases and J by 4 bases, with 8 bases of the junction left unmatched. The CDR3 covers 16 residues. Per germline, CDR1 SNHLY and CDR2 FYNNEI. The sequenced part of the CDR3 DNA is TGTGCCAGCAGTGAGACTAGCGTGGGGAGGTACAATGAG. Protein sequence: CASSETSVGRYNE. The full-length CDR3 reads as CASSETSVGRYNEQFF.

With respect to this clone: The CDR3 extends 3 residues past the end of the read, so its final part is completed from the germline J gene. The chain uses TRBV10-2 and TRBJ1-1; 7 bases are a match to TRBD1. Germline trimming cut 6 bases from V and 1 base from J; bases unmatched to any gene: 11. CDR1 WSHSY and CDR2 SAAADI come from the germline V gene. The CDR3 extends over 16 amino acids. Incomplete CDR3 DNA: TGCGCCAGCAGATACGGGACAGAAGACCGGAACACTGAA. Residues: CASRYGTEDRNTE. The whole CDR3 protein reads CASRYGTEDRNTEAFF.

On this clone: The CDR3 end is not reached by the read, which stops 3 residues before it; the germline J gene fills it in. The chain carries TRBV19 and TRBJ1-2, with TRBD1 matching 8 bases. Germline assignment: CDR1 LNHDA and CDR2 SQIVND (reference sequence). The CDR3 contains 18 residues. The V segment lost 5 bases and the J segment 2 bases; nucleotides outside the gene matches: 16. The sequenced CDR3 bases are TGTGCCAGTAGTCCGAAAGACAGGGGAGAAGAGATGAACTATGGC. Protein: CASSPKDRGEEMNYG. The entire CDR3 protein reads CASSPKDRGEEMNYGYTF.

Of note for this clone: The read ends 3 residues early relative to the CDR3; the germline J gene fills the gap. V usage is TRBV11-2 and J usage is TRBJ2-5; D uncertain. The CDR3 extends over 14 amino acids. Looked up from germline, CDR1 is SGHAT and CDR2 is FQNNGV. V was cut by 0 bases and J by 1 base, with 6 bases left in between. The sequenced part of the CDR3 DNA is TGTGCCAGCAGCTTAGAGGTCAGCCAAGAGACC. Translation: CASSLEVSQET. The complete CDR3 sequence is CASSLEVSQETQYF.

The CDR3 here is CASSLTQGVYGYTF. The CDR3 DNA, read in part, is TGTGCCAGCAGCTTAACACAGGGAGTCTATGGC. The V gene is TRBV5-5, the J gene TRBJ1-2, with D perhaps TRBD1 (6 bases). The read is 3 residues too short to cover the CDR3 end, so that end is filled in from the germline J gene. Germline CDR1 is SGHKS and CDR2 is YYEKEE (reference sequence). V shed 2 bases and J shed 4 bases, with 12 bases lying between them. This CDR3 is 14 amino acids long. Together with reference TRBV5-5 and TRBJ1-2, the CDR3 gives the full variable domain: DAGVTQSPTHLIKTRGQQVTLRCSPISGHKSVSWYQQVLGQGPQFIFQYYEKEERGRGNFPDRFSARQFPNYSSELNVNALLLGDSALYLCASSLTQGVYGYTFGSGTRLTVV.

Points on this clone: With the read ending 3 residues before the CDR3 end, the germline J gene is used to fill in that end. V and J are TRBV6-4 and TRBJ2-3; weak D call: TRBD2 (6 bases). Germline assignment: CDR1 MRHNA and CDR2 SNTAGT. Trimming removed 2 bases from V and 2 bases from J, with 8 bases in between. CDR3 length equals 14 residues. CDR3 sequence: CASSDGTDTDTQYF. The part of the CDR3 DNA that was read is TGTGCCAGCAGTGACGGGACTGACACAGATACG.

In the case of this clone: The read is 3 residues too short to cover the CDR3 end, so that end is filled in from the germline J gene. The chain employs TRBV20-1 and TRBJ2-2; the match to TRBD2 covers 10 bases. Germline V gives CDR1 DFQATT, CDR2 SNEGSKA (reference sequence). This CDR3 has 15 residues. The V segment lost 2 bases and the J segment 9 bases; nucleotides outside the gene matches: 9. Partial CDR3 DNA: TGCAGTGCTAGATATAGCGGGGGGCCCGGCCGGGAG. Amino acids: CSARYSGGPGRE. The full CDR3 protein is CSARYSGGPGRELFF.

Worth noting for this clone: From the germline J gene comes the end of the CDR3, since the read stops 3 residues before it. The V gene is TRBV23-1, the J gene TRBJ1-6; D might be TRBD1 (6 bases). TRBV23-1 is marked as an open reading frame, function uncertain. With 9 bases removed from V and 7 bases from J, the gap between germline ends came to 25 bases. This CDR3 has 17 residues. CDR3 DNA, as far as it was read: TGCGCCAGTCCGCGGGAGGGGGGGGGAACGGGAAATTCACCC. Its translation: CASPREGGGTGNSP. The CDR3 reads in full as CASPREGGGTGNSPLHF.